The entry below describes one T cell receptor beta chain. This record comes from a study of T cell changes during pregnancy in multiple sclerosis. The table came from immunoSEQ multiplex PCR; TCRdb's copy has only in-frame clones and leaves some out. This table has roughly 100,000 clones, less than 95% appearing once. CDR3 size: 16 residues. The V segment lost 0 bases and the J segment 1 base; nucleotides outside the gene matches: 6. Germline loops: CDR1 GTSNPN, CDR2 SVGIG (reference sequence). This clonotype was obtained from a female donor with multiple sclerosis, enrolled in a pregnancy study. The sample was peripheral blood, taken after pregnancy. The rearrangement uses TRBV30 and TRBJ2-3; 8 bases align to TRBD2. For the CDR3, the DNA is TGTGCCTGGAGTGTTTCGGCGGGGGGAGGCACAGATACGCAGTATTTT. The encoded protein is CAWSVSAGGGTDTQYF. Full variable domain (remainder filled in from reference TRBV30 and TRBJ2-3): SQTIHQWPATLVQPVGSPLSLECTVEGTSNPNLYWYRQAAGRGLQLLFYSVGIGQISSEVPQNLSASRPQDRQFILSSKKLLLSDSGFYLCAWSVSAGGGTDTQYFGPGTRLTVL.